This TCR beta chain was obtained from a study of beta chain features in type 1 diabetes. Study-level results: Possibly, sequencing cDNA over-represented cells that had high TCR expression levels. Naive, central memory and Treg TCRB repertoires appeared more alike in patients than in healthy donors. Type 1 diabetes patients had moderately but significantly shorter TCRB CDR3s in all four CD4+ subsets.

The entirety of the isolated RNA underwent reverse transcription, so expressed TCRB transcripts were sequenced. The read count averaged about 3.57 million across naive, central memory and regulatory T cell samples. Libraries were prepared by immunoSEQ multiplex PCR; TCRdb keeps only in-frame clonotypes and omits some of them. Of 240,000 or so clones listed, about 15% are singletons. Per donor, one heparinised blood draw averaged roughly 110 mL. Unmatched junction bases numbered 10, after V lost 5 bases and J lost 3 bases. The CDR3 is 15 residues long. The germline gives CDR1 SGHNT, CDR2 YYREEE (reference sequence). With regard to this clone: Its antigen is unidentified.

The chain has TRBV5-4 and TRBJ2-5; the match to TRBD1 covers 7 bases. The specimen was naive CD4+ T cells from blood. This sequence originates from a man aged 25 to 45 with type 1 diabetes. CDR3 protein: CASRKGTEGKETQYF. The CDR3 DNA is TGTGCCAGCAGGAAAGGGACAGAGGGCAAAGAGACCCAGTACTTC.